The 21 T cell receptor beta chains in this list originate from one sample, sequenced in a study of blood T cells in healthy people across ages. Sample-barcoded 5' priming and a J-beta primer mix drove a second PCR of about 6 to 12 cycles. Each CDR3 protein gets one entry after TCRdb re-called the 5' RACE reads with MiXCR. The sample has about 1.6 million distinct CDR3 sequences, approximately 32% seen once. Sequences were obtained from blood. These receptors originate from a woman aged 25 to 39 in good health.

This chain links TRBV30 with TRBJ2-1; D not resolved. CDR1 GTSNPN and CDR2 SVGIG come from the germline V gene (reference sequence). The CDR3 is 13 residues long. Trimming stripped 2 bases from V and 8 bases from J, with 13 bases between. DNA for the CDR3: TGTGCCTGGAGTCGAAGGCCTACAGATGAGCAGTTCTTC. Translated, it gives CAWSRRPTDEQFF.

This clonotype was counted a few times. V gene TRBV2 combines with J gene TRBJ1-2; 7 nucleotides match TRBD1. The V segment lost 1 base and the J segment 2 bases; nucleotides outside the gene matches: 4. CDR3 size: 15 residues. The germline V gene has CDR1 SNHLY and CDR2 FYNNEI. The CDR3 is CASSEGPGGNYGYTF. In DNA form, the CDR3 reads TGTGCCAGCAGTGAAGGCCCAGGGGGGAACTATGGCTACACCTTC.

This chain links TRBV20-1 with TRBJ2-1, with TRBD1 as a possible D gene (6 bases). Trimming removed 0 bases at V and 4 bases at J, with 10 bases between. Germline CDR1 and CDR2: DFQATT and SNEGSKA (reference sequence). The CDR3 length is 14 residues. The CDR3 loop reads CSAREGALYNEQFF. The CDR3 region has the DNA TGCAGTGCTAGAGAGGGGGCCCTTTACAATGAGCAGTTCTTC.

Ten or more counts support this clonotype. V usage is TRBV29-1 and J usage is TRBJ2-7, with D unresolved. Germline CDR1 is SQVTM and CDR2 is ANQGSEA. Trimming left V 4 bases short and J 2 bases short, with 6 bases between. This CDR3 is 11 amino acids long. This CDR3 is CSVGQAYEQYF. The CDR3, as DNA: TGCAGCGTTGGGCAGGCCTACGAGCAGTACTTC.

In this sample, this clonotype turned up many times. The junction shows a germline mismatch at one end, possibly a read error. The chain links TRBV7-3 to TRBJ2-1; D call uncertain. Germline V gene sequence: CDR1 SGHTA, CDR2 FQGTGA. The CDR3 length is 13 residues. CDR3 region: CASSLTVDNEQFF. The CDR3 DNA is TGTGCCAGCAGCCTAACGGTAGACAATGAGCAGTTCTTC.

This clonotype came up once. The chain employs TRBV27 and TRBJ2-7, with TRBD2 as a possible D gene (7 bases). The V gene lost 5 bases and the J gene lost 6 bases, with 17 bases spanning the gap. Germline CDR1 reads MNHEY; CDR2 reads SMNVEV (reference sequence). The CDR3 is 14 residues long. This chain's CDR3 is CASSPEMGGREQYF. The CDR3, as DNA: TGTGCCAGCAGTCCTGAGATGGGGGGGCGCGAGCAGTACTTC.

This clonotype was recorded many times. The V and J genes are TRBV12-3 or TRBV12-4 and TRBJ1-2; maybe TRBD1 (5 bases). V was trimmed by 6 bases and J by 6 bases, leaving 11 bases between them. The CDR3 has 12 residues. The DNA for the CDR3 is TGTGCCAGCAGCCCACAGGAGCATGGCTACACCTTC. As protein: CASSPQEHGYTF.

Of note for this clonotype: An end of the junction does not agree with germline; a read error may underlie this. The CDR3 region has the DNA TGTGCCAGCCTTCGGGCAGGGAAGGAGACCCAGTGCTTC. Translating gives CASLRAGKETQCF. V is TRBV27 and J is TRBJ2-5, with D possibly matching TRBD1 (5 bases). Germline V gene lookup returns CDR1 MNHEY and CDR2 SMNVEV (reference sequence). The CDR3 contains 13 residues.

The chain uses TRBV12-3 or TRBV12-4 and TRBJ2-4, with D maybe TRBD2 (5 bases). V lost 5 bases, J lost 7 bases, and 27 bases lay in between. The CDR3 consists of 18 residues. The CDR3 is CASSTYREQRAPANIQYF. The CDR3, as DNA: TGTGCCAGCAGTACCTACCGGGAACAAAGGGCCCCGGCCAACATTCAGTACTTC.

This clonotype was recorded once. The rearrangement joins TRBV3-1 to TRBJ2-4, with D hard to call. The germline V and J ends were trimmed by 2 bases and 7 bases, with 6 bases remaining between them. This CDR3 spans 12 amino acids. CDR1 is LGHDT and CDR2 is YNNKEL in the germline V gene (reference sequence). CDR3 protein: CASSQKGNIQYF. Written as DNA, the CDR3 is TGTGCCAGCAGCCAAAAAGGTAACATTCAGTACTTC.

This chain uses TRBV28 with TRBJ2-7; the D gene is possibly TRBD1 (6 bases). The CDR3 consists of 15 residues. CDR1 is MDHEN, CDR2 SYDVKM, per germline. The germline V and J ends were trimmed by 2 bases and 5 bases, with 16 bases remaining between them. In DNA, the CDR3 is TGTGCCAGCAGTTTAAATCCCCAGGGGACCGACGAGCAGTACTTC. It codes for CASSLNPQGTDEQYF.

This clonotype was counted at least ten times. At one end, the junction sequence differs from germline, possibly due to a read error. The chain has TRBV4-1 and TRBJ2-7; D is unresolved. This CDR3 spans 12 amino acids. In germline, CDR1 is MGHRA, CDR2 YSYEKL. CDR3 residues: CASSQRPYEQYF. The CDR3 DNA follows: TGTGCCAGCAGCCAAAGGCCATACGAGCAGTACTTC.

This chain links TRBV12-3 or TRBV12-4 with TRBJ2-7; no reliable D call. The CDR3 runs to 13 residues. V lost 7 bases and J lost 3, with 13 bases in between. The CDR3 region is CASTFGSGYEQYF. Written as DNA, the CDR3 is TGTGCCAGCACCTTTGGGTCTGGCTACGAGCAGTACTTC.

In its sample, this clonotype was seen a few times. The chain combines TRBV11-2 with TRBJ2-7; tentatively, D is TRBD1 or TRBD2 (5 bases each). CDR1 and CDR2 (germline): SGHAT, FQNNGV. V dropped 5 bases and J dropped 0 bases, with 20 bases sitting between them. The CDR3 totals 17 residues. CDR3 DNA sequence: TGTGCCAGCAGCAATTACCCGGGACGGAGAAGCTCCTACGAGCAGTACTTC. The encoded protein is CASSNYPGRRSSYEQYF. Filled out from reference TRBV11-2 and TRBJ2-7, the complete variable domain reads EAGVAQSPRYKIIEKRQSVAFWCNPISGHATLYWYQQILGQGPKLLIQFQNNGVVDDSQLPKDRFSAERLKGVDSTLKIQPAKLEDSAVYLCASSNYPGRRSSYEQYFGPGTRLTVT.

This clonotype was seen a few times. The chain recombines TRBV9 with TRBJ2-1, with TRBD2 matching 8 bases. Germline CDR1 and CDR2: SGDLS and YYNGEE. V lost 3 bases to trimming and J lost 2 bases; unmatched junction nucleotides: 4. This CDR3 is 15 amino acids long. The DNA of the CDR3 is TGTGCCAGCAGCGACGGGGGGGCCGCCTACAATGAGCAGTTCTTC. Translated: CASSDGGAAYNEQFF.

This clonotype turned up a few times. The chain uses TRBV20-1 and TRBJ2-5; possibly TRBD2 for D (6 bases). With the DNA end fitting TRBJ2-7 better, the J assignment may be wrong. The germline V gene encodes CDR1 DFQATT and CDR2 SNEGSKA (reference sequence). The length of the CDR3 is 12 residues. The CDR3 DNA is TGCAGTGCTAGCGGGGGACTCTCCGAGCAGTACTTC. Its protein is CSASGGLSEQYF.

The genes are TRBV28 and TRBJ1-4; tentatively, D is TRBD1 (6 bases). In germline, CDR1 is MDHEN, CDR2 SYDVKM. The CDR3 is 15 residues long. Between the trimmed V and J ends, which lost 4 bases and 3 bases, there was a span of 12 bases. The CDR3: CASSYDRKANEKLFF. CDR3 DNA sequence: TGTGCCAGCAGTTATGACAGGAAAGCTAATGAAAAACTGTTTTTT.

Worth noting for this clonotype: At one of its ends the junction is not consistent with the germline gene, which may arise from a read error. The chain carries TRBV29-1 and TRBJ2-3; no definite D call. This CDR3 has 13 residues. Germline lookup yields CDR1 SQVTM and CDR2 ANQGSEA. The CDR3 DNA is TGCAGCGTAGGCGGCGTTAGCACAGATGCGCAGTATTTT. This gives the protein CSVGGVSTDAQYF.

This clonotype occurred many times. This chain uses TRBV12-3 or TRBV12-4 with TRBJ1-2; a possible D gene is TRBD1 (5 bases). V lost 6 bases and J lost 0, with 17 bases in between. The CDR3 consists of 16 residues. This chain's CDR3 is CASSWEPTDSNYGYTF. The CDR3 coding sequence is TGTGCCAGCAGCTGGGAACCGACAGATTCTAACTATGGCTACACCTTC.

This clonotype was observed a few times. The chain links TRBV5-1 to TRBJ2-7; 7 positions match TRBD1. The J call is uncertain, as TRBJ2-5 better fits the DNA end. Germline values: CDR1 SGHRS, CDR2 YFSETQ. The CDR3 has 14 residues. CDR3 bases: TGCGCCAGCAGGGTCCGGCAGGGGGTAGAGACCCAGTACTTC. Protein product: CASRVRQGVETQYF.

The CDR3 coding sequence is TGTGCCAGCAGTTTGTCGTCGGGTAATTGGGCTGAAGCTTTCTTT. Encoded protein: CASSLSSGNWAEAFF. The rearrangement links TRBV12-3 or TRBV12-4 to TRBJ1-1; D is unclear. This CDR3 contains 15 residues. V lost 3 bases and J lost 6, with 17 bases in between.